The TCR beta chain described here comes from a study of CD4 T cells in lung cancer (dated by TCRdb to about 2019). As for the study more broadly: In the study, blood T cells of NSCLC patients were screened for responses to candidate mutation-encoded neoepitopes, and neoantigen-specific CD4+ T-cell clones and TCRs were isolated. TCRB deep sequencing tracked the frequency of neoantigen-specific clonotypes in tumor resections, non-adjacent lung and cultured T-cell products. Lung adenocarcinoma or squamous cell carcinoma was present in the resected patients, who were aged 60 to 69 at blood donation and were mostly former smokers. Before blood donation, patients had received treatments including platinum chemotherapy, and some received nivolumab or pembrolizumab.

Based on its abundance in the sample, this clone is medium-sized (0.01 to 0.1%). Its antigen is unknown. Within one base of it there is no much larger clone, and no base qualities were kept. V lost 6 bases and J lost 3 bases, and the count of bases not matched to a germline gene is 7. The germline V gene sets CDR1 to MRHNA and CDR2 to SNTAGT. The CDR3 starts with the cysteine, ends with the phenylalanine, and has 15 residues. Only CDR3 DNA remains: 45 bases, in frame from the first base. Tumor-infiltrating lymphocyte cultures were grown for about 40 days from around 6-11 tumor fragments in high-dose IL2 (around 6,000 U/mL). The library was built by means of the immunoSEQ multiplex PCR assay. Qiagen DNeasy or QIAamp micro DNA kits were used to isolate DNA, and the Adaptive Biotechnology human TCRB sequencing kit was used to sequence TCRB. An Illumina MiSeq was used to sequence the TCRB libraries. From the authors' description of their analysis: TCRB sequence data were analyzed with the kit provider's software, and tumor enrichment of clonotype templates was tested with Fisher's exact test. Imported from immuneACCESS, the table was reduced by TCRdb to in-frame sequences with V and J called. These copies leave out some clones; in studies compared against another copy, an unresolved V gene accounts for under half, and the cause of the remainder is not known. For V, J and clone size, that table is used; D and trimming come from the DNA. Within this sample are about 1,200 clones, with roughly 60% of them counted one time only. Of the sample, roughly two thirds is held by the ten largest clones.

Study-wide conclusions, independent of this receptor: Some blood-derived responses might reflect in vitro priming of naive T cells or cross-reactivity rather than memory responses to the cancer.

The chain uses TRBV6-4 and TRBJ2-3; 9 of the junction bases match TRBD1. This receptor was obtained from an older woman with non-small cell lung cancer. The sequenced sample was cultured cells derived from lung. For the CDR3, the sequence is CASSQGQGATDTQYF. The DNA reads TGTGCCAGCAGCCAGGGACAGGGTGCAACAGATACGCAGTATTTT.